Listed here are 14 T cell receptor beta chains from one sample, sequenced in a study of CXCR3-negative and CXCR3-positive naive CD8 T cells. UMI-tagged TRB cDNA libraries were built via 5' RACE. One entry per CDR3 protein, without DNA, is what TCRdb gives after re-calling the 5' RACE reads. This sample's table has under 85,000 distinct CDR3 sequences. The sample comprised naive CXCR3- CD8+ T cells from blood. The subset denotes: CD45RO-CCR7+CD27+CD95- naive CD8+ T cells lacking CXCR3 (TNR3-). The receptors were sampled from a human donor in good health. Some clones in this sample may be carry-over from other donors' samples.

V and J are TRBV19 and TRBJ2-7; checking the TCRdb D call of TRBD1 is not possible without DNA. CDR1 is LNHDA, CDR2 SQIVND, per germline (reference sequence). The CDR3 is 16 amino acids. The CDR3 region is CASNITFGARSYEQYF.

The CDR3 spells CASSLGLLNTEAFF. This chain uses TRBV7-2 with TRBJ1-1. The CDR3 spans 14 residues. CDR1 and CDR2 (germline): SGHTA, FQGNSA.

The genes are TRBV5-1 and TRBJ2-7; TCRdb names TRBD1, which stays unverified in the absence of DNA. The germline gives CDR1 SGHRS, CDR2 YFSETQ. The CDR3 contains 16 residues. CDR3 residues: CASSPIGGTYSYEQYF.

This sequence joins TRBV29-1 and TRBJ1-2. The CDR3 length is 11 residues. The germline V gene encodes CDR1 SQVTM and CDR2 ANQGSEA. The CDR3 sequence is CSVPSRDGYTF. The full variable domain, completed using reference TRBV29-1 and TRBJ1-2, is SAVISQKPSRDICQRGTSLTIQCQVDSQVTMMFWYRQQPGQSLTLIATANQGSEATYESGFVIDKFPISRPNLTFSTLTVSNMSPEDSSIYLCSVPSRDGYTFGSGTRLTVV.

The V and J genes are TRBV28 and TRBJ2-7; without DNA, the TCRdb call of TRBD2 cannot be checked. Germline V gene data show CDR1 as MDHEN and CDR2 as SYDVKM. The CDR3 is 14 amino acids. This chain's CDR3 is CASSLAGRRYEEYF.

The genes are TRBV7-9 and TRBJ2-7; absent DNA, TCRdb's TRBD1 call cannot be checked. From germline, CDR1 is SEHNR and CDR2 FQNEAQ (reference sequence). The CDR3 sequence is 15 residues long. CDR3 region: CASSSRDRPTWEQYF.

The chain is built from TRBV29-1 and TRBJ1-1; as DNA is missing, the TRBD1 call by TCRdb cannot be tested. The CDR3 loop spans 14 amino acids. CDR1 and CDR2 (germline): SQVTM, ANQGSEA. This CDR3 is CSAAPGADNTEAFF. The full variable domain, in which reference TRBV29-1 and TRBJ1-1 provide the parts outside the CDR3, is SAVISQKPSRDICQRGTSLTIQCQVDSQVTMMFWYRQQPGQSLTLIATANQGSEATYESGFVIDKFPISRPNLTFSTLTVSNMSPEDSSIYLCSAAPGADNTEAFFGQGTRLTVV.

This chain uses TRBV29-1 with TRBJ2-2. Germline V gene data show CDR1 as SQVTM and CDR2 as ANQGSEA. The CDR3 contains 14 residues. The CDR3 spells CSVEIRANTGELFF.

The CDR3 protein is CSVARLDEQFF. The chain recombines TRBV29-1 with TRBJ2-1; the TCRdb call, TRBD2, lacks DNA for checking. The CDR3 sequence is 11 residues long. Germline V gene data show CDR1 as SQVTM and CDR2 as ANQGSEA.

The CDR3 sequence: CASSLAGDGYEQYF. This rearrangement joins TRBV5-1 to TRBJ2-7; TCRdb selects TRBD2, and the lack of DNA leaves this call unchecked. The CDR3 contains 14 residues. The germline gives CDR1 SGHRS, CDR2 YFSETQ.

The V and J genes are TRBV5-4 and TRBJ2-7; TCRdb gives TRBD2 as the D gene, but with no DNA this cannot be confirmed. Germline lookup yields CDR1 SGHNT and CDR2 YYREEE (reference sequence). The CDR3 totals 14 residues. CDR3 sequence: CASSFGEAYNEQYF.

The genes are TRBV29-1 and TRBJ2-1; TCRdb calls TRBD1, which cannot be checked without DNA. The CDR3 covers 14 residues. The germline CDR1 and CDR2 sequences are SQVTM and ANQGSEA. The CDR3 reads CSVDGKGGGDEQFF.

V gene TRBV7-6 combines with J gene TRBJ2-3. From germline, CDR1 is SGHVS and CDR2 FNYEAQ. The CDR3 runs to 13 residues. The chain's CDR3 is CASSLAPTDTQYF.

The chain has TRBV5-1 and TRBJ2-5; TCRdb outputs TRBD2, but without DNA this stays unchecked. CDR3 size: 19 residues. Germline-derived CDR1 and CDR2 are SGHRS and YFSETQ. The CDR3 loop reads CASSLATGLAGEYQETQYF.